This TCR beta chain was obtained from a study of T cells and Merkel cell carcinoma outcomes. Study-level results: Merkel cell carcinoma outcomes were reportedly predicted by repertoire and T-cell density.

A remark on this clone: Antigen: not known.

The CDR3 length is 14 residues. Per the germline V gene, CDR1 is SGHVS and CDR2 is FQNEAQ. V shed 5 bases and J 3 bases; nucleotides not matched to a gene: 5. Assay used: immunoSEQ multiplex PCR; TCRdb lists only in-frame clones, some missing. This sample yields 1,400 or so clones, of which about 90% are seen a single time; under 13% belongs to the top ten. Material: tumor tissue from Merkel cell carcinoma. The V call is TRBV7-8, the J call TRBJ2-7; 9 bases are shared with TRBD1. This sequence originates from a human donor with Merkel cell carcinoma. The CDR3 region is CASSATGGGYEQYF. The CDR3 nucleotides read TGTGCCAGCAGCGCGACAGGGGGGGGCTACGAGCAGTACTTC.